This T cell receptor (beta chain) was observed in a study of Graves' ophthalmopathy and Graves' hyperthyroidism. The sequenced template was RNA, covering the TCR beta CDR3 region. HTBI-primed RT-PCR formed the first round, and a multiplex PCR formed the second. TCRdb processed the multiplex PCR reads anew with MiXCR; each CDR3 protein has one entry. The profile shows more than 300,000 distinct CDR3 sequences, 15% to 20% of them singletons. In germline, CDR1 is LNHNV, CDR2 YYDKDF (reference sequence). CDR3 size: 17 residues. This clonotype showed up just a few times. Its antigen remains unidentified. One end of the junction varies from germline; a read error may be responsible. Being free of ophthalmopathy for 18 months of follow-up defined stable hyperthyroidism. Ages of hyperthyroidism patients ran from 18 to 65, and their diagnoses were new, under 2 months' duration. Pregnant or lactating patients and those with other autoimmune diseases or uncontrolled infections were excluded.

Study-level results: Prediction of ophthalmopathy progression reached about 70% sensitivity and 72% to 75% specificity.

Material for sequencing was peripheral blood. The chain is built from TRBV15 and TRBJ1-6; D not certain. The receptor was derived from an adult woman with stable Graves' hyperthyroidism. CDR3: CATSRDTLTNPDSPLHF. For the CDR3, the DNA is TGTGCCACCAGCAGAGATACCCTTACTAACCCAGATTCGCCCCTCCACTTT.